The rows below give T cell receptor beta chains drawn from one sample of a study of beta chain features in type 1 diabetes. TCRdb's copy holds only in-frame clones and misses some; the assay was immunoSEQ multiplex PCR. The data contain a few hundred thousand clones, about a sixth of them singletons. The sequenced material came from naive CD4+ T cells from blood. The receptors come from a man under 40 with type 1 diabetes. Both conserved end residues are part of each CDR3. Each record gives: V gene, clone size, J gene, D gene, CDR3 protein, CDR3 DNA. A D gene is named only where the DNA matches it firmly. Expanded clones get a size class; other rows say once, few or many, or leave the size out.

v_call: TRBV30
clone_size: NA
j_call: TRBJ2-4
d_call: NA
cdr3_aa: CAWSWGTGKNIQYF
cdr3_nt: TGTGCCTGGAGCTGGGGCACGGGCAAAAACATTCAGTACTTC

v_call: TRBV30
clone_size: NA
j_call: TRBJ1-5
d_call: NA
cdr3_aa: CAWSRDSNQPQHF
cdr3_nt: TGTGCCTGGAGTAGGGACAGCAATCAGCCCCAGCATTTT

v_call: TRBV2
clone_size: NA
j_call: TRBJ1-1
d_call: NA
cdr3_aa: CASNLIVGQPEAFF
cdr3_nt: TGTGCCAGCAATTTGATTGTTGGACAGCCCGAAGCTTTCTTT

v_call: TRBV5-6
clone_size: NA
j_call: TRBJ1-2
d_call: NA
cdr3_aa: CASSPMSANYGYTF
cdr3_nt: TGTGCCAGCTCACCTATGTCAGCAAACTATGGCTACACCTTC

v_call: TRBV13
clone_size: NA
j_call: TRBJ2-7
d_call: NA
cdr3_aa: CASSLRLGHYEQYF
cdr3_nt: TGTGCCAGCAGCTTACGGCTAGGCCACTACGAGCAGTACTTC

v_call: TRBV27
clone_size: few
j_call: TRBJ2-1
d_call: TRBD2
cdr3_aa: CASSWTSGSVDEQFF
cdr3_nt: TGTGCCAGCAGTTGGACTAGCGGGAGCGTAGATGAGCAGTTCTTC

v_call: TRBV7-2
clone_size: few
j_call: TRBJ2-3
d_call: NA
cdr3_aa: CASSPAFTDTQYF
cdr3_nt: TGTGCCAGCAGCCCTGCGTTCACAGATACGCAGTATTTT

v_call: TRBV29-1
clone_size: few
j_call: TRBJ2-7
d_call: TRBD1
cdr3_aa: CSVVGTGGYEQYF
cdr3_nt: TGCAGCGTTGTGGGGACAGGGGGCTACGAGCAGTACTTC

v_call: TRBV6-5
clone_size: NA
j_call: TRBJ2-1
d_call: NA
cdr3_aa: CASSYTLYNEQFF
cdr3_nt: TGTGCCAGCAGTTACACCTTATACAATGAGCAGTTCTTC

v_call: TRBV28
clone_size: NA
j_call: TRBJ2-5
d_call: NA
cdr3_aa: CATREPAQETQYF
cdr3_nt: TGTGCCACCCGGGAGCCGGCCCAAGAGACCCAGTACTTC

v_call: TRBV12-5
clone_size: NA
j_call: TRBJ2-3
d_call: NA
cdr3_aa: CASGSGYSTDTQYF
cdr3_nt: TGTGCTAGTGGTTCAGGATATAGCACAGATACGCAGTATTTT

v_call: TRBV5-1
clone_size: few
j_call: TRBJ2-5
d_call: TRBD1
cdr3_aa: CASSEPQGSRETQYF
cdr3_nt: TGCGCCAGCAGCGAACCACAGGGGTCCCGGGAGACCCAGTACTTC

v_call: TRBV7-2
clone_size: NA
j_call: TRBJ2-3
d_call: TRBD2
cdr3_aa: CASSSRLATNTQYF
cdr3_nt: TGTGCCAGCAGCTCTCGACTAGCTACGAATACGCAGTATTTT

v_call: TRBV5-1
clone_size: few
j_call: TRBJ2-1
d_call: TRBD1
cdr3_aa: CASSLRGQGSYNEQFF
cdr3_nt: TGCGCCAGCAGCTTGCGGGGACAGGGGTCCTACAATGAGCAGTTCTTC

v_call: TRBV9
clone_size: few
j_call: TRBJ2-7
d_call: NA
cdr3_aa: CASSVALAAGEQYF
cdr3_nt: TGTGCCAGCAGCGTAGCACTTGCTGCAGGCGAGCAGTACTTC